This TCR beta chain is drawn from a study of cytomegalovirus exposure and HLA in healthy donors. Background on the study: Early on, a data release was issued that held some 85 million unique TCRs from HLA-typed donors.

Germline V gives CDR1 GTSNPN, CDR2 SVGIG (reference sequence). The V end lost 0 bases, the J end lost 4 bases, and 17 bases lay between the germline ends. The CDR3 totals 16 residues. This clone came up a few times. PCR employed 60 Vbeta and 13 Jbeta primers. The method was immunoSEQ multiplex PCR; TCRdb's version includes in-frame clones alone and lacks a portion of them. The sample lists some 150,000 clones; over 80% were seen once. The genes are TRBV30 and TRBJ2-3; TRBD1 might be the D (6 bases). Sequencing input: PBMCs. The clonotype was recovered from a male donor in good health and CMV-seronegative. The CDR3 here is CAWSVVRDTGSDTQYF. DNA for the CDR3: TGTGCCTGGAGTGTAGTTAGGGACACAGGGTCAGATACGCAGTATTTT.